This T cell receptor beta chain was sequenced during a study of patients and donors after allogeneic stem cell transplantation. The germline gives CDR1 SGHRS, CDR2 YFSETQ. The CDR3 loop spans 13 amino acids. TCRdb reprocessed the RT-PCR reads via MiXCR and lists one record per CDR3 protein. The sample has about a million distinct CDR3 sequences, about 20% seen once; the top ten hold 5% to 6.5%. This clonotype showed up many times. At one end, the junction sequence differs from germline, possibly due to a read error. The source is a human donor who was either an allogeneic HSCT recipient or a stem cell or donor lymphocyte infusion donor (not recorded which). It is not recorded whose cells these are; they may come from a transplant donor. The rearrangement links TRBV5-1 to TRBJ1-1; 9 nucleotides line up with TRBD1. Sequencing input: blood, either unsorted or a sorted T cell fraction (not recorded which). The CDR3 spells CASSWGQGTEAFF. The CDR3 DNA sequence: TGTGCCAGCAGCTGGGGACAGGGCACTGAAGCTTTCTTT.